These T cell receptor beta chains were read from a single sample in a study of cytomegalovirus exposure and HLA in healthy donors. Generated by immunoSEQ multiplex PCR, the TCRdb table keeps only in-frame clones and is missing some. The profile shows 200,000 or so clones, more than 80% of them singletons. What was sequenced was PBMCs. These receptors came from a man younger than 30 in good health and CMV-seropositive. Each CDR3 is given with its conserved first and last residue. D genes are given only for firm matches. The size entry is marked missing in some rows and otherwise reads once, few, many or a size class.

v_call: TRBV11-2; j_call: TRBJ2-1; clone_size: -; d_call: TRBD2; cdr3_nt: TGTGCCAGCAGCGTTAATAGCGGGAGCAGAAATGAGCAGTTCTTC; cdr3_aa: CASSVNSGSRNEQFF
v_call: TRBV7-8; j_call: TRBJ2-1; clone_size: -; d_call: TRBD2; cdr3_nt: TGTGCCAGCAGCTTGTTAGGGCGGGAGGCCCACAATGAGCAGTTCTTC; cdr3_aa: CASSLLGREAHNEQFF
v_call: TRBV19; j_call: TRBJ1-3; clone_size: few; d_call: -; cdr3_nt: TGTGCCAGTAGTATTGGAGGGGCTGGCGGAAACACCATATATTTT; cdr3_aa: CASSIGGAGGNTIYF
v_call: TRBV9; j_call: TRBJ2-7; clone_size: once; d_call: -; cdr3_nt: TGTGCCAGCAGCGTAGCAGGGCAGGGAGGCGAGCAGTACTTC; cdr3_aa: CASSVAGQGGEQYF
v_call: TRBV5-1; j_call: TRBJ2-7; clone_size: -; d_call: TRBD2; cdr3_nt: TGCGCCAGCAGCCCGGGACTAGCGGGAGGGAGCTCCTACGAGCAGTACTTC; cdr3_aa: CASSPGLAGGSSYEQYF
v_call: TRBV11-2; j_call: TRBJ1-2; clone_size: few; d_call: TRBD1; cdr3_nt: TGTGCCAGCAGCCCCCTTTTGGACAGGGTTGGCTACACCTTC; cdr3_aa: CASSPLLDRVGYTF
v_call: TRBV6-4; j_call: TRBJ1-5; clone_size: -; d_call: TRBD1; cdr3_nt: TGTGCCAGCAGTGAGGGACAGGGACAGCCCCAGCATTTT; cdr3_aa: CASSEGQGQPQHF
v_call: TRBV6-5; j_call: TRBJ2-7; clone_size: once; d_call: TRBD2; cdr3_nt: TGTGCCAGCAGTCGAGCGGGAGGTTTTGTTTACGAGCAGTACTTC; cdr3_aa: CASSRAGGFVYEQYF
v_call: TRBV28; j_call: TRBJ2-7; clone_size: -; d_call: TRBD1; cdr3_nt: TGTGCCAGCAGTTTAAATGACAGGGGGCGAGGCGAGCAGTACTTC; cdr3_aa: CASSLNDRGRGEQYF
v_call: TRBV6-5; j_call: TRBJ1-2; clone_size: -; d_call: TRBD1; cdr3_nt: TGTGCCAGCAGTTACTCTGGGACAGGGGACTATGGCTACACCTTC; cdr3_aa: CASSYSGTGDYGYTF
v_call: TRBV28; j_call: TRBJ2-7; clone_size: -; d_call: TRBD2; cdr3_nt: TGTGCCAGCAGGGAGCGGGACCCGTCCTACGAGCAGTACTTC; cdr3_aa: CASRERDPSYEQYF
v_call: TRBV19; j_call: TRBJ2-7; clone_size: -; d_call: -; cdr3_nt: TGTGCCAGTAGTATAGTCAGGGCTTACGGGTACGAGCAGTACTTC; cdr3_aa: CASSIVRAYGYEQYF
v_call: TRBV19; j_call: TRBJ2-3; clone_size: -; d_call: -; cdr3_nt: TGTGCCAGCACCTCCTCGGCAGATACGCAGTATTTT; cdr3_aa: CASTSSADTQYF
v_call: TRBV7-3; j_call: TRBJ2-3; clone_size: -; d_call: TRBD2; cdr3_nt: TGTGCCAGCAGCTTATACGGGACTAGCGGAGTGGCAGATACGCAGTATTTT; cdr3_aa: CASSLYGTSGVADTQYF
v_call: TRBV5-1; j_call: TRBJ2-3; clone_size: -; d_call: -; cdr3_nt: TGCGCCAGCAGAGTAGGGAGATCGGCAGATACGCAGTATTTT; cdr3_aa: CASRVGRSADTQYF
v_call: TRBV28; j_call: TRBJ1-5; clone_size: -; d_call: -; cdr3_nt: TGTGCCAGCAGTATATCCGGGACTGCACGCAATCAGCCCCAGCATTTT; cdr3_aa: CASSISGTARNQPQHF
v_call: TRBV28; j_call: TRBJ2-7; clone_size: -; d_call: -; cdr3_nt: TGTGCCAGCAGTTTTACGGCCTACGAGCAGTACTTC; cdr3_aa: CASSFTAYEQYF
v_call: TRBV25-1; j_call: TRBJ1-5; clone_size: -; d_call: -; cdr3_nt: TGTGCCAGCAGTGACGGGGATAGCAATCAGCCCCAGCATTTT; cdr3_aa: CASSDGDSNQPQHF
v_call: TRBV27; j_call: TRBJ2-1; clone_size: -; d_call: TRBD2; cdr3_nt: TGTGCCAGCAGCCCTTCACTAGCGAGGGCTATAGACAATGAGCAGTTCTTC; cdr3_aa: CASSPSLARAIDNEQFF
v_call: TRBV29-1; j_call: TRBJ2-7; clone_size: -; d_call: -; cdr3_nt: TGCAGCGTTGTACACAGGGCGGCCGGCGAGCAGTACTTC; cdr3_aa: CSVVHRAAGEQYF
v_call: TRBV28; j_call: TRBJ2-7; clone_size: -; d_call: TRBD2; cdr3_nt: TGTGCCAGCACCACCCGAAGACTAGCGGGAGTGGGGGTCCCCTACGAGCAGTACTTC; cdr3_aa: CASTTRRLAGVGVPYEQYF
v_call: TRBV9; j_call: TRBJ2-1; clone_size: few; d_call: -; cdr3_nt: TGTGCCAGCAGCCGGAATGAGCAGTTCTTC; cdr3_aa: CASSRNEQFF
v_call: TRBV30; j_call: TRBJ1-2; clone_size: -; d_call: TRBD1; cdr3_nt: TGTGCCTTGGTGGGACAGCATTACTATGGCTACACCTTC; cdr3_aa: CALVGQHYYGYTF
v_call: TRBV28; j_call: TRBJ1-5; clone_size: -; d_call: -; cdr3_nt: TGTGCCAGCAGTTTTAGTCAGCCCCAGCATTTT; cdr3_aa: CASSFSQPQHF
v_call: TRBV6-5; j_call: TRBJ2-4; clone_size: -; d_call: TRBD1; cdr3_nt: TGTGCCAGCAGTTATAGGGACAGGGGAGCCAAAAACATTCAGTACTTC; cdr3_aa: CASSYRDRGAKNIQYF
v_call: TRBV7-2; j_call: TRBJ2-2; clone_size: few; d_call: -; cdr3_nt: TGTGCCAGCAGCTTAGACGGCACCGGGGAGCTGTTTTTT; cdr3_aa: CASSLDGTGELFF
v_call: TRBV5-6; j_call: TRBJ2-7; clone_size: few; d_call: -; cdr3_nt: TGTGCCAGCAGCAGGGGCCCCGCTTACGAGCAGTACTTC; cdr3_aa: CASSRGPAYEQYF
v_call: TRBV2; j_call: TRBJ1-2; clone_size: few; d_call: -; cdr3_nt: TGTGCCAGCAGTCCCGGACAGTCCCCGGCCTATGGCTACACCTTC; cdr3_aa: CASSPGQSPAYGYTF
v_call: TRBV7-9; j_call: TRBJ2-1; clone_size: once; d_call: -; cdr3_nt: TGTGCCAGCAGCTCCGCCAGCTCCTACAATGAGCAGTTCTTC; cdr3_aa: CASSSASSYNEQFF
v_call: TRBV9; j_call: TRBJ2-7; clone_size: -; d_call: -; cdr3_nt: TGTGCCAGCAGCGTAGGTGCAGCGAACTACGAGCAGTACTTC; cdr3_aa: CASSVGAANYEQYF
v_call: TRBV6-6; j_call: TRBJ2-1; clone_size: once; d_call: -; cdr3_nt: TGTGCCAGCACCCCGGGCTCCTACAATGAGCAGTTCTTC; cdr3_aa: CASTPGSYNEQFF
v_call: TRBV28; j_call: TRBJ1-2; clone_size: -; d_call: -; cdr3_nt: TGTGCCAGCAGTTTATACACAAACCACGGGGGCTACACCTTC; cdr3_aa: CASSLYTNHGGYTF
v_call: TRBV9; j_call: TRBJ2-2; clone_size: -; d_call: -; cdr3_nt: TGTGCCAGCAGCGGAACCACGGGGTCAGGCACCGGGGAGCTGTTTTTT; cdr3_aa: CASSGTTGSGTGELFF
v_call: TRBV5-1; j_call: TRBJ2-7; clone_size: -; d_call: -; cdr3_nt: TGCGCCAGCAGCCCGGACAGCTCCTACGAGCAGTACTTC; cdr3_aa: CASSPDSSYEQYF
v_call: TRBV27; j_call: TRBJ2-2; clone_size: -; d_call: -; cdr3_nt: TGTGCCAGCACGGACAGAAGGAACACCGGGGAGCTGTTTTTT; cdr3_aa: CASTDRRNTGELFF
v_call: TRBV6-4; j_call: TRBJ2-2; clone_size: -; d_call: -; cdr3_nt: TGTGCCAGCAGTCCCCGACAGGAGAGAGGCGGGGAGCTGTTTTTT; cdr3_aa: CASSPRQERGGELFF
v_call: TRBV11-2; j_call: TRBJ2-1; clone_size: -; d_call: -; cdr3_nt: TGTGCCAGCAGCTTAGAGGGGAGCTCCTACAATGAGCAGTTCTTC; cdr3_aa: CASSLEGSSYNEQFF
v_call: TRBV2; j_call: TRBJ2-7; clone_size: -; d_call: TRBD2; cdr3_nt: TGTGCCAGCTGGCTAGCGGGAGGCGAGCCGACCACCGTCAGGAGCTCCTACGAGCAGTACTTC; cdr3_aa: CASWLAGGEPTTVRSSYEQYF
v_call: TRBV7-3; j_call: TRBJ2-7; clone_size: -; d_call: TRBD1; cdr3_nt: TGTGCCAGCAGCTTAGGGACAGGGGCCCCCGAGCAGTACTTC; cdr3_aa: CASSLGTGAPEQYF
v_call: TRBV29-1; j_call: TRBJ1-4; clone_size: -; d_call: -; cdr3_nt: TGCAGCGCAAGCCTTACAGGGAACGGTGAAAAACTGTTTTTT; cdr3_aa: CSASLTGNGEKLFF
v_call: TRBV9; j_call: TRBJ2-3; clone_size: -; d_call: -; cdr3_nt: TGTGCCAGCAGCGTAGAAGGGGCTAGCACAGATACGCAGTATTTT; cdr3_aa: CASSVEGASTDTQYF
v_call: TRBV2; j_call: TRBJ1-5; clone_size: -; d_call: -; cdr3_nt: TGTGCCAGCAGTGAGCGCTCAGGGAGGGTTCAGCCCCAGCATTTT; cdr3_aa: CASSERSGRVQPQHF
v_call: TRBV5-4; j_call: TRBJ2-2; clone_size: -; d_call: TRBD2; cdr3_nt: TGTGCCAGCAGCTTCGGCATAGCGGGAGTGGGTGGGGAGCTGTTTTTT; cdr3_aa: CASSFGIAGVGGELFF
v_call: TRBV7-2; j_call: TRBJ1-5; clone_size: few; d_call: TRBD1; cdr3_nt: TGTGCCAGCAGCTTAACAGGGGGCAATCAGCCCCAGCATTTT; cdr3_aa: CASSLTGGNQPQHF
v_call: TRBV7-9; j_call: TRBJ1-2; clone_size: -; d_call: TRBD1; cdr3_nt: TGTGCCAGCAGCTTCGGACAGGGCGCTAACTATGGCTACACCTTC; cdr3_aa: CASSFGQGANYGYTF
v_call: TRBV5-1; j_call: TRBJ2-2; clone_size: -; d_call: -; cdr3_nt: TGCGCCAGCACATTTTTGGGGGCAAACACCGGGGAGCTGTTTTTT; cdr3_aa: CASTFLGANTGELFF
v_call: TRBV27; j_call: TRBJ2-7; clone_size: -; d_call: TRBD1; cdr3_nt: TGTGCCAGCAGTTTAAGGGGACAGGGGGGCCACCCCGAGCAGTACTTC; cdr3_aa: CASSLRGQGGHPEQYF
v_call: TRBV11-2; j_call: TRBJ1-2; clone_size: -; d_call: TRBD1; cdr3_nt: TGTGCCAGCAGCTCCACCCGGGACAGGGCTGATGGCTACACCTTC; cdr3_aa: CASSSTRDRADGYTF
v_call: TRBV27; j_call: TRBJ2-7; clone_size: -; d_call: TRBD2; cdr3_nt: TGTGCCAGCAGTTTCCTAGCGGGAGGCTCCTACGAGCAGTACTTC; cdr3_aa: CASSFLAGGSYEQYF
v_call: TRBV28; j_call: TRBJ1-1; clone_size: once; d_call: -; cdr3_nt: TGTGCCAGCAGTTCCATCACAGGGGCTTTCTTT; cdr3_aa: CASSSITGAFF